These 3 T cell receptor beta chains were sequenced from one sample in a study of tumor-infiltrating lymphocytes in primary liver carcinoma. TCR beta cDNA came from about 450 ng total RNA, primed with a constant-region primer. Libraries covering TCR beta were generated through three nested multiplex PCR rounds (using a slightly modified ARM-PCR). Each of the first two PCR rounds ran about 9 cycles with TRBV1-TRBV30 forward and C-beta reverse primers. TCRdb processed the multiplex PCR reads anew with MiXCR; each CDR3 protein has one entry. The sample has around 170,000 distinct CDR3 sequences, 50% to 75% seen once. RNA was extracted from whole blood without cell sorting, alongside germline DNA. The source material was peripheral blood. These receptors originate from a man aged 40-49 years with primary liver carcinoma and hepatitis B virus infection.

The chain is built from TRBV28 and TRBJ1-4; TRBD1 agrees at 7 bases. This CDR3 region has 15 residues. The germline gives CDR1 MDHEN, CDR2 SYDVKM. With 6 bases clipped from V and 12 bases from J, the junction kept 16 bases outside the gene matches. This CDR3 is CASSSTPSAGGELFF. CDR3 DNA: TGTGCCAGCAGCTCCACTCCTTCTGCAGGGGGGGAACTGTTTTTT.

The chain recombines TRBV5-1 with TRBJ1-4; TRBD1 matches 12 bases. The CDR3 contains 15 residues. J was trimmed by 8 bases and V by 4 bases; bases with no gene match: 6. CDR1 and CDR2 from the germline V gene are SGHRS and YFSETQ. CDR3 DNA: TGCGCCAGCAGCGCCTCCGGGACAGGGGGCGAAAAACTGTTTTTT. This encodes CASSASGTGGEKLFF.

This chain links TRBV19 with TRBJ1-1; D may be TRBD1 (5 bases). Germline lookup yields CDR1 LNHDA and CDR2 SQIVND (reference sequence). This CDR3 is built from 12 residues. CDR3: CATIQGYTEAFF. The DNA of the CDR3 is TGTGCGACTATCCAGGGCTACACTGAAGCTTTCTTT.